The 10 T cell receptor beta chains below come from one sample, sequenced in a study of T cell repertoires in cytomegalovirus infection (dated by TCRdb to between 2018 and 2021). This specimen's treatment or condition label, interpreted: in vitro stimulation with specific CMV peptide epitopes to enrich CMV-specific T cells. The antigens of these receptors remain unknown. This sample was sequenced with an Illumina HiSeq 1500. TCRdb reanalyzed the raw reads on its own, using fastp at Q25 for trimming and MiXCR for clone calling, and kept in-frame beta chains. Each CDR3 protein gets just one entry, which takes the most common genes and DNA from the rows behind it. The sample table shows 250,000 to 300,000 distinct CDR3 sequences, and 20% to 25% are seen once. About 20% of the sample goes to the ten largest clones. Sample: cultured PBMCs, taken from culture after CMV antigen stimulation. The receptor set was obtained from a human donor in good health (CMV status not recorded). Some clones in this sample may be carry-over from other donors' samples.

The CDR3 is CASSLDRKTYEQYF. In nucleotides, the CDR3 is TGTGCCAGCAGCTTGGACAGGAAGACCTACGAGCAGTACTTC. The chain carries TRBV7-9 and TRBJ2-7; 7 nucleotides agree with TRBD1. The CDR3 covers 14 residues. V was clipped by 3 bases and J by 2 bases; unmatched bases: 4. Germline-derived CDR1 and CDR2 are SEHNR and FQNEAQ (reference sequence).

There are a few counts of this clonotype. The chain carries TRBV12-3 or TRBV12-4 and TRBJ1-5; D is unresolved. This CDR3 has 14 residues. V shed 7 bases and J shed 0 bases, with 10 bases lying between them. The CDR3 DNA reads TGTGCCAGCACCTTAGAGTATAGCAATCAGCCCCAGCATTTT. Translating gives CASTLEYSNQPQHF.

This clonotype is labeled medium-sized. The V and J genes are TRBV6-2 or TRBV6-3 and TRBJ2-7, with 13 bases matching TRBD2. The CDR3 spans 15 residues. Trimming took 5 bases from V and 5 from J; bases not matched to a gene: 6. Germline CDR1 and CDR2: MNHEY and SVGEGT. This CDR3 is CASSNLGLAGDEQYF. CDR3 nucleotide sequence: TGTGCCAGCAGTAACCTCGGACTAGCGGGAGACGAGCAGTACTTC.

This clonotype appeared many times. The chain uses TRBV7-2 and TRBJ2-5; D gene unclear. This CDR3 is built from 14 residues. Looked up from germline, CDR1 is SGHTA and CDR2 is FQGNSA. V was trimmed by 2 bases and J by 2 bases, leaving 9 bases between them. CDR3 sequence reads: CASSLRTVQETQYF. CDR3 sequence (DNA): TGTGCCAGCAGCTTACGGACGGTACAAGAGACCCAGTACTTC.

This clonotype occurred a few times. The rearrangement links TRBV28 to TRBJ2-7, with 8 bases fitting TRBD1. V shed 7 bases, J shed 4 bases, and the junction held 3 bases outside the gene matches. Germline loops: CDR1 MDHEN, CDR2 SYDVKM. There are 12 residues in the CDR3. As DNA, the CDR3 is TGTGCCAGCACCAGGGGGCTTTACGAGCAGTACTTC. It translates to CASTRGLYEQYF.

This clonotype was observed a few times. The chain joins TRBV7-6 to TRBJ1-1; 8 bases line up with TRBD1. The V gene end was trimmed by 2 bases and the J gene end by 6 bases; junction bases not matched to a gene: 8. Germline V gene sequence: CDR1 SGHVS, CDR2 FNYEAQ. This CDR3 has 15 residues. The CDR3 is CASSLHRGGLSEAFF. The DNA of the CDR3 is TGTGCCAGCAGCTTACACAGGGGGGGTCTGTCTGAAGCTTTCTTT.

This CDR3 reads CASSLATSSEQYV. CDR3 DNA: TGTGCCAGCAGCTTAGCCACTAGCTCCGAGCAGTACGTC. The rearrangement joins TRBV7-9 to TRBJ2-7, with D possibly TRBD2 on 6 matching bases. CDR1 is SEHNR and CDR2 is FQNEAQ in the germline V gene (reference sequence). The V gene lost 0 bases and the J gene lost 6 bases, with 9 bases spanning the gap. The CDR3 has 13 amino acids.

The gene calls are TRBV18 and TRBJ1-3; a possible D gene is TRBD1 (5 bases). The length of the CDR3 is 14 residues. V lost 6 bases and J lost 6, with 15 bases in between. The germline V gene has CDR1 KGHSH and CDR2 LQKENI. CDR3 protein: CASSRDAAENTIYF. The CDR3 DNA is TGTGCCAGCTCGAGGGACGCGGCTGAAAACACCATATATTTT.

The chain employs TRBV9 and TRBJ2-3; the D gene is possibly TRBD2 (5 bases). There are 15 residues in the CDR3. Germline lookup yields CDR1 SGDLS and CDR2 YYNGEE. The germline V and J ends were trimmed by 1 base and 2 bases, with 11 bases remaining between them. CDR3 region: CASSVFGGFTDTQYF. As DNA, the CDR3 is TGTGCCAGCAGCGTATTTGGCGGGTTCACAGATACGCAGTATTTT.

This clonotype was observed at least ten times. The rearrangement uses TRBV7-2 and TRBJ2-4; D call uncertain. Germline CDR1 is SGHTA and CDR2 is FQGNSA. The CDR3 length is 14 residues. V shed 2 bases and J shed 1 base, with 6 bases lying between them. DNA for the CDR3: TGTGCCAGCAGCTTAAGCTTGGCCAAAAACATTCAGTACTTC. Translated: CASSLSLAKNIQYF.